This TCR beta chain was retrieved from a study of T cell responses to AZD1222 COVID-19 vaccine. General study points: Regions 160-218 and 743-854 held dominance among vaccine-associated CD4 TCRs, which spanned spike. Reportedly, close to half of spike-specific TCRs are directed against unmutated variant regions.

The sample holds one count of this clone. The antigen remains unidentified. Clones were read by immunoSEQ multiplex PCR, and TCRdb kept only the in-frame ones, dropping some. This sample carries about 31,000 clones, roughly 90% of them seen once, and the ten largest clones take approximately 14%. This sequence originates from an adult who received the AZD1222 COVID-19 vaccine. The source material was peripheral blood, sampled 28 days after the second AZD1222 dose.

Here the CDR3 reads CASSLLSEQYF. In DNA, the CDR3 is TGTGCCAGCAGCCTACTAAGCGAGCAGTACTTC. The chain has TRBV13 and TRBJ2-7, with D uncertain. Trimming left V 5 bases short and J 6 bases short, with 8 bases between. The germline CDR1 and CDR2 sequences are PRHDT and FYEKMQ (reference sequence). The CDR3 spans 11 residues. The variable domain in full, completed from reference TRBV13 and TRBJ2-7, reads AAGVIQSPRHLIKEKRETATLKCYPIPRHDTVYWYQQGPGQDPQFLISFYEKMQSDKGSIPDRFSAQQFSDYHSELNMSSLELGDSALYFCASSLLSEQYFGPGTRLTVT.